This TCR beta chain emerged from a study of blood T cells in healthy people across ages. Comments on this clonotype: An end of the junction differs from the germline gene, which may be a read error.

Next came a second PCR, run for about 6 to 11 cycles, which used a sample-barcoded 5' primer along with a J-beta primer mix. The template-switch adaptor was a 5' adaptor with 12 random nucleotides. It tagged each cDNA molecule. TCRdb re-derived calls from the 5' RACE reads in MiXCR, one entry per CDR3 protein. The sample has some 890,000 distinct CDR3 sequences, almost 30% seen once. Donors were systemically healthy Caucasian individuals from Russia aged roughly 6 to 100 years. The same sample was also studied in work on T cells of mothers and their children. That source reports: Second-round PCR products received sample barcodes and 2-4 random nucleotides from the M1S primer.

The TCR sequence derives from a woman between 40 and 50 years old in good health. Sequenced material: blood.

Written as DNA, the CDR3 is TGTGCCAGCGGCGTAGGATCCCCACAGGGGCGGGACACTGAAGCTTTCTTT. Residues: CASGVGSPQGRDTEAFF. This chain connects TRBV9 to TRBJ1-1; TRBD1 matches at 7 bases. Germline values: CDR1 SGDLS, CDR2 YYNGEE. The CDR3 length is 17 residues.